The clone carrying this T cell receptor beta chain was observed a handful of times. Its antigen is unidentified. The data were taken from a study of beta chain features in type 1 diabetes. The authors reverse transcribed all of the isolated RNA, so sequencing captured expressed TCRB transcripts. Assay: immunoSEQ multiplex PCR; the TCRdb copy retains only in-frame clones and omits some. This sample has around 130,000 clones, with over 15% found just once. In germline, CDR1 is SQVTM, CDR2 ANQGSEA. Trimming stripped 4 bases from V and 7 bases from J, with 13 bases between. The CDR3 length is 13 residues. Study observations and caveats: TCRB CDR3 length was moderately but significantly reduced in all four CD4+ subsets of Type 1 diabetes patients.

The chain uses TRBV29-1 and TRBJ2-2; tentative D call: TRBD2 (5 bases). The sequence was obtained from a man aged 25-45 years with type 1 diabetes. Input material: central memory CD4+ T cells from blood. As DNA, the CDR3 is TGCAGCGTTGTACAACTAGAGGGCGGGGAGCTGTTTTTT. Its protein is CSVVQLEGGELFF.